This T cell receptor beta chain was captured in a study of T cell responses to AZD1222 COVID-19 vaccine. Whole-study results and caveats: Repertoire sampling happened only post peak T cell response. Regions left unmutated in variants are reportedly the target of nearly half of spike-specific TCRs. The donor cohort was predominantly white British with a female majority, and clonal diversity may have been underestimated.

Comments on this clone: Its antigen is currently unknown.

Per the germline V gene, CDR1 is MGHRA and CDR2 is YSYEKL. V was shortened by 0 bases and J by 3 bases, with 15 bases between the two germline ends. This CDR3 comprises 16 residues. The table came from immunoSEQ multiplex PCR; TCRdb's copy has only in-frame clones and leaves some out. The sample shows roughly 270,000 clones, almost 95% of them seen only once. Pooling was applied to second doses at about 4 or about 12 weeks. The sample here was peripheral blood, taken 28 days after the second AZD1222 dose. The sequence derives from an adult who received the AZD1222 COVID-19 vaccine. This chain joins TRBV4-1 and TRBJ2-7, with D tentatively TRBD1 or TRBD2 (6 bases each). The CDR3 here is CASSQDQRRGFYEQYF. CDR3 DNA sequence: TGCGCCAGCAGCCAAGATCAGCGGAGGGGGTTCTACGAGCAGTACTTC.